The rows below give T cell receptor beta chains drawn from one sample of a study of shared clonotypes between healthy human individuals. Using immunoSEQ multiplex PCR, the repertoire was profiled, and TCRdb retains in-frame clones only, with some absent. The sample has under 1,100,000 clones, approximately 80% seen once. Sequencing was performed on memory CD4+ T cells from PBMCs. These receptors all stem from a man in his late teens or twenties in good health. Some clones in this sample may be carry-over from other donors' samples. Both conserved end residues are part of each CDR3. The D gene is left open where the match is weak. Size is omitted from some rows. Given values are once, few, many or a class for expanded clones.

abundance	v_gene	j_gene	d_gene	CDR3aa	CDR3nt
once	TRBV29-1	TRBJ1-4	TRBD1	CSAGQGTNEKLFF	TGCAGCGCCGGACAGGGGACTAATGAAAAACTGTTTTTT
.	TRBV19	TRBJ1-2	.	CASSIGGRPSYGYTF	TGTGCCAGTAGTATTGGAGGCAGGCCTTCCTATGGCTACACCTTC
.	TRBV7-2	TRBJ1-3	.	CASSPGAGLGDTIYF	TGTGCCAGCAGCCCAGGGGCAGGCCTGGGTGACACCATATATTTT
.	TRBV25-1	TRBJ2-7	TRBD1	CASSAQGQGAHEQYF	TGTGCCAGCAGCGCCCAAGGACAGGGGGCCCACGAGCAGTACTTC
.	TRBV18	TRBJ1-1	.	CASSRSRNTEAFF	TGTGCCAGCTCACGTTCCAGGAACACTGAAGCTTTCTTT
.	TRBV28	TRBJ1-2	.	CASSLPGTPVRGYTF	TGTGCCAGCAGTTTACCCGGGACACCAGTGCGCGGCTACACCTTC
.	TRBV27	TRBJ1-5	.	CASSLRQGGNQPQHF	TGTGCCAGCAGTTTACGGCAGGGTGGCAATCAGCCCCAGCATTTT
.	TRBV4-3	TRBJ2-4	.	CASSYGAANIQYF	TGCGCCAGCAGCTATGGGGCGGCGAACATTCAGTACTTC
.	TRBV11-2	TRBJ1-3	.	CASSFSGSGNTIYF	TGTGCCAGCAGCTTCTCGGGCTCTGGAAACACCATATATTTT
.	TRBV7-9	TRBJ1-1	TRBD1	CASSLQGAAEAFF	TGTGCCAGCAGCTTACAGGGGGCCGCTGAAGCTTTCTTT
.	TRBV2	TRBJ2-3	.	CASTGGRRDTQYF	TGTGCCAGCACCGGGGGCCGGCGCGATACGCAGTATTTT
.	TRBV6-6	TRBJ2-7	.	CASSYPGAYEQYF	TGTGCCAGCAGTTACCCGGGAGCCTACGAGCAGTACTTC
.	TRBV30	TRBJ2-3	.	CAWSEDYPTDTQYF	TGTGCCTGGAGTGAAGACTATCCCACAGATACGCAGTATTTT
.	TRBV2	TRBJ2-1	TRBD2	CASSELAGFNEQFF	TGTGCCAGCAGTGAACTAGCGGGGTTCAATGAGCAGTTCTTC
.	TRBV7-2	TRBJ1-3	.	CASSLGQPVGNTIYF	TGTGCCAGCAGCTTAGGGCAGCCGGTAGGAAACACCATATATTTT
few	TRBV9	TRBJ2-7	.	CASSVDRAGFTRQYF	TGTGCCAGCAGCGTAGATCGGGCAGGGTTTACGAGGCAGTACTTC
.	TRBV10-3	TRBJ2-1	TRBD2	CAMGPREGREQFF	TGTGCCATGGGGCCGAGGGAGGGCAGGGAGCAGTTCTTC
.	TRBV5-4	TRBJ2-3	.	CASSPGGGLSRTDTQYF	TGTGCCAGCAGCCCGGGAGGGGGCCTCTCTCGCACAGATACGCAGTATTTT